Listed below are T cell receptor beta chains from one sample, sequenced in a study of glioma-infiltrating T cells. TCRdb analysed the multiplex PCR reads with MiXCR anew, one entry per CDR3 protein. Here the sample spans approximately 190,000 distinct CDR3 sequences, over 30% being singletons. Input material: glioma tissue, nonneoplastic brain tissue, or PBMCs (not recorded which). The receptors shown here come from a human donor with low-grade glioma or glioblastoma, undergoing nonglioma brain surgery, or in good health (not recorded which). Both conserved end residues are part of each CDR3. Each record gives: D gene, V gene, clone size, J gene, CDR3 protein, CDR3 DNA. D genes are given only for firm matches. Size is stated for part of the rows, as once, few or many counts, or as a class when the clone is expanded.

D: .; V: TRBV24-1; size: many; J: TRBJ1-5; CDR3: CATSGDGDQPQHF; DNA: TGTGCCACCAGTGGGGACGGCGATCAGCCCCAGCATTTT
D: .; V: TRBV19; size: .; J: TRBJ2-3; CDR3: CASSISGPTDTQYF; DNA: TGTGCCAGTAGTATTAGCGGACCCACAGATACGCAGTATTTT
D: .; V: TRBV27; size: .; J: TRBJ2-1; CDR3: CASSASSYPEPFF; DNA: TGTGCCAGCAGCGCGAGCTCCTACCCTGAGCCGTTCTTC
D: .; V: TRBV11-2; size: .; J: TRBJ2-7; CDR3: CASGLTDRGSYEQYF; DNA: TGTGCCAGCGGCTTGACCGACCGGGGCTCCTACGAGCAGTACTTC
D: .; V: TRBV29-1; size: .; J: TRBJ2-7; CDR3: CSGGLSVGEQYF; DNA: TGCAGCGGGGGACTCTCGGTTGGTGAGCAGTACTTC
D: .; V: TRBV5-1; size: many; J: TRBJ1-1; CDR3: CASSLGGGGTEAFF; DNA: TGCGCCAGCAGCTTAGGGGGAGGAGGCACTGAAGCTTTCTTT
D: TRBD2; V: TRBV12-3/TRBV12-4; size: .; J: TRBJ2-3; CDR3: CASTNSTSVLTDTQYF; DNA: TGTGCCAGCACCAATTCGACTAGCGTGTTAACAGATACGCAGTATTTT
D: TRBD2; V: TRBV3-1; size: few; J: TRBJ2-1; CDR3: CASSPWTSGDNEQFF; DNA: TGTGCCAGCAGCCCTTGGACTAGCGGGGACAATGAGCAGTTCTTC
D: TRBD2; V: TRBV27; size: many; J: TRBJ2-3; CDR3: CASSNSGSVNTQYF; DNA: TGTGCCAGCAGTAATAGCGGGAGCGTAAATACGCAGTATTTT
D: .; V: TRBV7-9; size: many; J: TRBJ1-1; CDR3: CASSLAGAPGAFF; DNA: TGTGCCAGCAGCTTAGCGGGGGCCCCTGGCGCTTTCTTT
D: TRBD2; V: TRBV7-2; size: many; J: TRBJ2-1; CDR3: CASSLGLGSYNEQFF; DNA: TGTGCCAGCAGCCTGGGACTAGGGTCCTACAATGAGCAGTTCTTC
D: .; V: TRBV27; size: many; J: TRBJ2-7; CDR3: CASSEQGSGEQYF; DNA: TGTGCCAGCTCCGAGCAGGGGTCCGGAGAGCAGTACTTC
D: TRBD2; V: TRBV5-1; size: many; J: TRBJ2-3; CDR3: CASSLGLASGDTQYF; DNA: TGCGCCAGCAGCTTGGGACTAGCGTCTGGAGATACGCAGTATTTT
D: .; V: TRBV6-2/TRBV6-3; size: many; J: TRBJ2-2; CDR3: CASSSTNTGELFF; DNA: TGTGCCAGCAGCTCGACGAACACCGGGGAGCTGTTTTTT
D: .; V: TRBV20-1; size: many; J: TRBJ2-1; CDR3: CSARDVSGPGINEQFF; DNA: TGCAGTGCTAGAGACGTCTCTGGGCCGGGGATCAATGAGCAGTTCTTC
D: TRBD1; V: TRBV29-1; size: .; J: TRBJ1-2; CDR3: CSGGDRVSGYTF; DNA: TGCAGCGGGGGGGACAGGGTGAGTGGCTACACCTTC
D: TRBD1; V: TRBV29-1; size: many; J: TRBJ1-1; CDR3: CSVVATGDTEAFF; DNA: TGCAGCGTTGTAGCTACAGGGGACACTGAAGCTTTCTTT
D: TRBD2; V: TRBV6-1; size: many; J: TRBJ2-7; CDR3: CASSGEGLAPRVYEQYF; DNA: TGTGCCAGCAGTGGGGAGGGACTAGCGCCGAGGGTCTACGAGCAGTACTTC
D: .; V: TRBV19; size: many; J: TRBJ1-1; CDR3: CASERSLNTEAFF; DNA: TGTGCCAGTGAGAGGAGTCTGAACACTGAAGCTTTCTTT
D: .; V: TRBV19; size: .; J: TRBJ2-6; CDR3: CSSNILRDSGANVLTF; DNA: TGTTCCAGTAATATCCTGCGGGACTCTGGGGCCAACGTCCTGACTTTC
D: .; V: TRBV5-1; size: .; J: TRBJ2-7; CDR3: CASSLGAARSYEQYF; DNA: TGCGCCAGCAGCTTGGGAGCAGCCCGCTCCTACGAGCAGTACTTC
D: TRBD1; V: TRBV6-1; size: many; J: TRBJ1-2; CDR3: CASSEGWTGGNYGYTF; DNA: TGTGCCAGCAGTGAAGGGTGGACAGGGGGCAACTATGGCTACACCTTC
D: TRBD1; V: TRBV13; size: .; J: TRBJ1-2; CDR3: CASSEGTGGYGYTF; DNA: TGTGCCAGCAGCGAAGGGACAGGGGGCTATGGCTACACCTTC
D: .; V: TRBV7-2; size: many; J: TRBJ1-5; CDR3: CASSLQLYSNQPQHF; DNA: TGTGCCAGCAGCTTACAGCTTTATAGCAATCAGCCCCAGCATTTT
D: .; V: TRBV4-1; size: many; J: TRBJ2-7; CDR3: CASSAGPGEQYF; DNA: TGCGCCAGCAGCGCAGGGCCGGGCGAGCAGTACTTC
D: .; V: TRBV12-3/TRBV12-4; size: many; J: TRBJ2-1; CDR3: CASSLMYEQFF; DNA: TGTGCCAGCAGTTTAATGTATGAGCAGTTCTTC
D: .; V: TRBV4-1; size: few; J: TRBJ1-3; CDR3: CASSQWRASSGNTIYF; DNA: TGCGCCAGCAGCCAATGGAGGGCAAGCTCTGGAAACACCATATATTTT
D: .; V: TRBV20-1; size: many; J: TRBJ2-1; CDR3: CSASDPGLHSYNEQFF; DNA: TGCAGTGCTAGTGACCCGGGACTCCACTCCTACAATGAGCAGTTCTTC
D: TRBD2; V: TRBV6-2/TRBV6-3; size: many; J: TRBJ2-5; CDR3: CASGTGTSQETQYF; DNA: TGTGCCAGCGGGACCGGGACTAGCCAAGAGACCCAGTACTTC
D: TRBD1; V: TRBV27; size: .; J: TRBJ1-2; CDR3: CASRPSSGTANYGYTF; DNA: TGTGCCAGCAGACCCTCTTCCGGGACAGCTAACTATGGCTACACCTTC
D: TRBD2; V: TRBV28; size: many; J: TRBJ2-1; CDR3: CAITGGRDGGEQFF; DNA: TGTGCCATCACCGGCGGGAGGGACGGCGGTGAGCAGTTCTTC
D: .; V: TRBV20-1; size: .; J: TRBJ2-5; CDR3: CSATVPLSTEAQYF; DNA: TGCAGTGCTACGGTGCCACTGTCAACGGAGGCCCAGTACTTC
D: .; V: TRBV28; size: many; J: TRBJ2-7; CDR3: CASSLVGAAYEQYF; DNA: TGTGCCAGCAGCTTGGTGGGTGCTGCCTACGAGCAGTACTTC
D: .; V: TRBV2; size: .; J: TRBJ2-7; CDR3: CASSVGDGDYEQYF; DNA: TGTGCCAGCAGTGTCGGGGACGGAGACTACGAGCAGTACTTC
D: .; V: TRBV28; size: many; J: TRBJ1-5; CDR3: CASSLRQASNQPQHF; DNA: TGTGCCAGCAGTTTACGACAGGCGTCGAATCAGCCCCAGCATTTT
D: TRBD1; V: TRBV7-9; size: few; J: TRBJ2-3; CDR3: CASSPGQLTDTQYF; DNA: TGTGCCAGCAGCCCGGGACAGCTCACAGATACGCAGTATTTT
D: .; V: TRBV3-1; size: .; J: TRBJ1-1; CDR3: CASSSISQTEAFF; DNA: TGTGCCAGCAGCTCCATTTCCCAAACTGAAGCTTTCTTT
D: TRBD1; V: TRBV6-2/TRBV6-3; size: .; J: TRBJ2-1; CDR3: CASRHNRGSYNEQFF; DNA: TGTGCCAGCAGACATAACAGGGGCTCCTACAATGAGCAGTTCTTC
D: .; V: TRBV20-1; size: many; J: TRBJ1-5; CDR3: CSARDVGRPNQPQHF; DNA: TGCAGTGCTAGAGATGTCGGACGGCCCAATCAGCCCCAGCATTTT
D: .; V: TRBV12-3/TRBV12-4; size: .; J: TRBJ1-5; CDR3: CASSFDFNQPQHF; DNA: TGTGCCAGCAGTTTTGACTTCAATCAGCCCCAGCATTTT
D: .; V: TRBV27; size: .; J: TRBJ2-7; CDR3: CASSPGGAGPYNEQYF; DNA: TGTGCCAGCAGTCCAGGGGGGGCGGGACCCTACAACGAGCAGTACTTC
D: .; V: TRBV19; size: .; J: TRBJ2-1; CDR3: CASSIPRSGGSYNEQFF; DNA: TGTGCCAGTAGTATCCCCCGGAGCGGTGGCTCCTACAATGAGCAGTTCTTC
D: TRBD2; V: TRBV28; size: many; J: TRBJ2-2; CDR3: CASRWGGLSTGELFF; DNA: TGTGCCAGCCGCTGGGGGGGGTTGTCCACCGGGGAGCTGTTTTTT
D: .; V: TRBV6-2/TRBV6-3; size: many; J: TRBJ1-2; CDR3: CASSRPGLGLDYGYTF; DNA: TGTGCCAGCAGTCGCCCGGGACTGGGGTTGGACTATGGCTACACCTTC
D: TRBD2; V: TRBV5-4; size: few; J: TRBJ2-5; CDR3: CASSFDLAGSGETQYF; DNA: TGTGCCAGCAGCTTCGACTTAGCGGGGAGCGGGGAGACCCAGTACTTC
D: .; V: TRBV7-9; size: .; J: TRBJ1-1; CDR3: CASSLVTGLNTEAFF; DNA: TGTGCCAGCAGCTTAGTCACAGGGCTGAACACTGAAGCTTTCTTT
D: .; V: TRBV6-1; size: once; J: TRBJ1-2; CDR3: CASSEASYPNYGYTF; DNA: TGTGCCAGCAGTGAGGCCTCGTATCCTAACTATGGCTACACCTTC
D: TRBD2; V: TRBV3-1; size: .; J: TRBJ2-3; CDR3: CASSPTSGTDTQYF; DNA: TGTGCCAGCAGCCCGACTAGCGGGACAGATACGCAGTATTTT
D: .; V: TRBV4-2; size: .; J: TRBJ2-1; CDR3: CASSQESFWRGVDDERFF; DNA: TGTGCCAGCAGCCAAGAGTCTTTCTGGAGAGGCGTCGATGATGAGCGGTTCTTC
D: .; V: TRBV6-1; size: many; J: TRBJ2-7; CDR3: CASSSDGGEFNEQYF; DNA: TGTGCCAGCAGTTCCGACGGTGGCGAGTTTAACGAGCAGTACTTC
D: .; V: TRBV10-3; size: many; J: TRBJ2-1; CDR3: CAIQGNGEQFF; DNA: TGTGCCATTCAAGGTAATGGTGAGCAGTTCTTC
D: .; V: TRBV7-9; size: many; J: TRBJ2-5; CDR3: CASSLGGGSQETQYF; DNA: TGTGCCAGCAGCTTAGGCGGGGGCAGTCAAGAGACCCAGTACTTC
D: TRBD2; V: TRBV7-2; size: .; J: TRBJ2-5; CDR3: CASSFDLAGSGDTQYF; DNA: TGTGCCAGCAGCTTCGACTTAGCGGGGAGCGGGGATACCCAGTACTTC